The present entry profiles one TCR beta chain with its context. The entry originates in a study of blood T cell repertoires in COVID-19. Study as a whole: The samples span acute and convalescent COVID-19 from the United States, Italy and Spain.

Sequenced by immunoSEQ multiplex PCR; TCRdb stores in-frame clones only, minus some. The sample holds 50,000 to 65,000 clones; just over 70% are singletons and the top ten take roughly 50%. Participants spanned ages about 18 to 100 years and resided in 24 US areas. The CDR3 has 17 residues. Germline V CDR1 and CDR2: SGHVS, FQNEAQ. Trimming took off 7 bases at V and 9 bases at J, with 30 bases between the two ends. The chain links TRBV7-8 to TRBJ1-2; possibly TRBD1 for D (6 bases). Sequencing used PBMCs or T cells enriched from blood (not recorded which). The source of this sequence is a woman aged 55 to 70 who had been exposed to COVID-19. CDR3 sequence: CASTSTGRGDPFLSYTF. Written as DNA, the CDR3 is TGTGCCAGCACCTCAACAGGGAGAGGGGACCCCTTCCTAAGCTACACCTTC.